This TCR beta chain was retrieved from a study of T cells after yellow fever vaccination. Of note for this clonotype: Its antigen is not identified.

Trimming removed 2 bases at V and 0 bases at J, with 9 bases between. CDR3 length: 15 residues. The V gene's germline CDR1 is MNHNS and CDR2 SASEGT. Template-switching 5'RACE yielded the TCR cDNA; a universal primer site and UMIs were added in the process. TCRdb processed the 5' RACE reads anew with MiXCR; each CDR3 protein has one entry. The table includes 450,000 to 650,000 distinct CDR3 sequences, about a fifth detected once. Study results and caveats: Subsequent booster samples again held most clones from primary vaccination (less than 98% CD4, 85% to 90% CD8).

The sample was PBMCs, taken less than 25 days after the first yellow fever vaccination. The clonotype was recovered from a man younger than 35 who received the YFV17D yellow fever vaccine. V gene TRBV6-1 combines with J gene TRBJ2-3, with D tentatively TRBD1 (6 bases). The CDR3 region has the DNA TGTGCCAGCAGTGAAACAGGGTTCAGCACAGATACGCAGTATTTT. It yields the protein CASSETGFSTDTQYF.